The source of this TCR beta chain is a study of T cells in localized non-small cell lung cancer. This clone is a singleton in its sample. The CDR3 is made up of 13 amino acids. In germline, CDR1 is GTSNPN, CDR2 SVGIG (reference sequence). The V and J ends lost 2 bases and 8 bases respectively, with 15 bases between them. The protocol was immunoSEQ multiplex PCR, while the TCRdb copy is restricted to in-frame clones and leaves out a portion. The data hold about 64,000 clones, with roughly 81% observed a single time. The clonotype originates from a man aged 35 to 69 with stage II lung adenocarcinoma. The material sequenced was PBMCs, taken before any cancer treatment. J is TRBJ1-2 and V is TRBV30; D call uncertain. The CDR3 DNA follows: TGTGCCTGGAGTTTTTCTAGGGATCGAGGCTACACCTTC. It yields the protein CAWSFSRDRGYTF.